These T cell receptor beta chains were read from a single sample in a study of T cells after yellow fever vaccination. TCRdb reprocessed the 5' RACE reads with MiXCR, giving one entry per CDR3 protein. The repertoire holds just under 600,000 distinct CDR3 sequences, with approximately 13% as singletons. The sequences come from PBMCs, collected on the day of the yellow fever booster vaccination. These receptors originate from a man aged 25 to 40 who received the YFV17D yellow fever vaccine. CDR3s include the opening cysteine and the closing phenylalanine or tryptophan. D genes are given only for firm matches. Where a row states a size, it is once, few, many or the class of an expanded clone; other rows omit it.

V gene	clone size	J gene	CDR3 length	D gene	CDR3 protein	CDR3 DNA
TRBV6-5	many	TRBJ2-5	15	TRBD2	CASSYLGLETKTQYF	TGTGCCAGCAGTTACCTGGGACTAGAGACGAAGACCCAGTACTTC
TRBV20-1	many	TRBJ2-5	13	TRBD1	CSARGRGLETQYF	TGCAGTGCTAGGGGCAGGGGGCTGGAGACCCAGTACTTC
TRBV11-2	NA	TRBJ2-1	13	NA	CASSLGQDREQFF	TGTGCCAGCAGCTTAGGACAGGATCGGGAGCAGTTCTTC
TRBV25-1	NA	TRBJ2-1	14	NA	CASQTDGSYNEQFF	TGTGCCAGCCAAACTGACGGATCCTACAATGAGCAGTTCTTC
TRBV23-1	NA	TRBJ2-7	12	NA	CAIPDRQYEQYF	TGCGCCATCCCTGACAGGCAATACGAGCAGTACTTC
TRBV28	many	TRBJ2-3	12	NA	CASGLTEGGQYF	TGTGCCAGCGGCTTGACTGAGGGCGGGCAGTATTTT
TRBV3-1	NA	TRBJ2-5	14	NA	CASSQDSRAGTQYF	TGTGCCAGCAGCCAAGATTCGCGAGCGGGGACCCAGTACTTC
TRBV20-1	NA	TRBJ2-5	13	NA	CSATPGPQETQYF	TGCAGTGCCACACCGGGGCCCCAAGAGACCCAGTACTTC
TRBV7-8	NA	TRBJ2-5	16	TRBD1	CASSLVEGTGVETQYF	TGTGCCAGCAGCTTAGTTGAAGGGACAGGGGTAGAGACCCAGTACTTC
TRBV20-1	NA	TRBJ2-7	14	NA	CSAEGGGVSYEQYF	TGCAGTGCGGAAGGAGGGGGGGTTTCCTACGAGCAGTACTTC
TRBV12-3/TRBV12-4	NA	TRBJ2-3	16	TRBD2	CASSLGIAGGADTQYF	TGTGCCAGCAGTTTAGGGATAGCGGGAGGAGCAGATACGCAGTATTTT
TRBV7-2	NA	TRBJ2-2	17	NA	CASSLVEGAGGTGELFF	TGTGCCAGCTCCCTGGTGGAGGGGGCCGGGGGCACCGGGGAGCTGTTTTTT
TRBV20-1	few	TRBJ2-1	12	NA	CSAIGARNEQFF	TGCAGTGCCATAGGGGCTAGGAATGAGCAGTTCTTC
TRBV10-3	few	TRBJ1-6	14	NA	CAISERDKNSPLHF	TGTGCCATCAGTGAACGGGACAAGAATTCACCCCTCCACTTT
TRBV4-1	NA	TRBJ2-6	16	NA	CASSQDSGSWANVLTF	TGCGCCAGCAGCCAAGATTCCGGGTCTTGGGCCAACGTCCTGACTTTC
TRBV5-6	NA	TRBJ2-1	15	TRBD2	CASSPGLVPSNEQFF	TGTGCCAGCAGCCCGGGACTAGTTCCTTCTAATGAGCAGTTCTTC
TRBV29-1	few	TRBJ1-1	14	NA	CSAREGNMNTEAFF	TGCAGCGCCCGAGAAGGCAATATGAACACTGAAGCTTTCTTT
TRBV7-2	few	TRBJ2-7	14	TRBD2	CASSVSGSSYEQYF	TGTGCCAGCAGCGTCAGCGGGAGCTCCTACGAGCAGTACTTC
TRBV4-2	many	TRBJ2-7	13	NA	CASSQVGIYEQYF	TGTGCCAGCAGCCAAGTAGGGATATACGAGCAGTACTTC
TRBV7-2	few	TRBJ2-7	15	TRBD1	CASSFSGTESYEQYF	TGTGCCAGCAGCTTCTCCGGGACAGAGTCCTACGAGCAGTACTTC
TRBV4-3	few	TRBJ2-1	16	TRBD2	CASSQDPAGGGNEQFF	TGCGCCAGCAGCCAAGATCCAGCGGGAGGGGGGAATGAGCAGTTCTTC
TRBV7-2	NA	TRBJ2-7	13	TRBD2	CASRPSGIYEQYF	TGTGCCAGCAGGCCTAGCGGGATCTACGAGCAGTACTTC
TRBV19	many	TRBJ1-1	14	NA	CASHRRDSWSEAFF	TGTGCCAGCCATCGGCGGGATAGCTGGAGTGAAGCTTTCTTT
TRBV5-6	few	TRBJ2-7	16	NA	CASSLALTGSTYEQYF	TGTGCCAGCAGCTTGGCCTTAACAGGGAGTACCTACGAGCAGTACTTC
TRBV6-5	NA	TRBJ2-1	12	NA	CASKTMHNEQFF	TGTGCCAGCAAAACGATGCACAATGAGCAGTTCTTC
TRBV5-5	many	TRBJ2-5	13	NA	CASSLATPETQYF	TGTGCCAGCAGCTTGGCTACGCCGGAGACCCAGTACTTC
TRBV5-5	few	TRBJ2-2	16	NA	CASSTNWQGFSGELFF	TGTGCCAGCAGCACCAATTGGCAGGGATTTTCCGGGGAGCTGTTTTTT
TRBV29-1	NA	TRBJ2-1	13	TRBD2	CSAGLAANNEQFF	TGCAGCGCGGGACTAGCGGCTAACAATGAGCAGTTCTTC
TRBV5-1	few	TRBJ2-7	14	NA	CASSAAGGSYEQYF	TGCGCCAGCAGCGCGGCCGGGGGCTCCTACGAGCAGTACTTC
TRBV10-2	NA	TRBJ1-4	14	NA	CASSENPTVEKLFF	TGCGCCAGCAGTGAGAACCCCACGGTAGAAAAACTGTTTTTT
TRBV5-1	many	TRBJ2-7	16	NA	CASSLGRDRSSYEQYF	TGCGCCAGCAGCTTGGGGAGGGACAGAAGCTCCTACGAGCAGTACTTC
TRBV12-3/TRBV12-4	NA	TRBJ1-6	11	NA	CASSFSSPLHF	TGTGCCAGCAGTTTCTCCTCACCCCTCCACTTT
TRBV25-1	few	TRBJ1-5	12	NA	CASSEGGQPQHF	TGTGCCAGCAGTGAGGGGGGTCAGCCCCAGCATTTT
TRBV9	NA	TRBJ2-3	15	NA	CASSKWQGQSDTQYF	TGTGCCAGCAGCAAATGGCAGGGGCAGTCAGATACGCAGTATTTT
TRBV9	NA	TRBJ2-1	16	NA	CASSVDPGSIYNEQFF	TGTGCCAGCAGCGTGGACCCGGGCTCAATATACAATGAGCAGTTCTTC
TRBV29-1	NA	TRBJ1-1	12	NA	CSVLRGRVEAFF	TGCAGCGTTTTGAGGGGCAGGGTAGAAGCTTTCTTT
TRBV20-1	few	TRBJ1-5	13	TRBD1	CSAIDRGRGPQHF	TGCAGTGCTATAGACAGGGGCAGAGGGCCCCAGCATTTT
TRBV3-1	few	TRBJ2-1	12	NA	CASSRNRDLQFF	TGTGCCAGCAGCCGCAATAGGGATCTACAGTTCTTC
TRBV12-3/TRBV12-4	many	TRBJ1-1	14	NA	CASSEQVMNTEAFF	TGTGCCAGCTCCGAACAGGTGATGAACACTGAAGCTTTCTTT
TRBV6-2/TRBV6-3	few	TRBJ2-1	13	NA	CASSRRRESEQFF	TGTGCCAGCAGCCGTCGTCGGGAGAGTGAGCAGTTCTTC
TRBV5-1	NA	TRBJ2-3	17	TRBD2	CASSVGLAGGYTDTQYF	TGCGCCAGCAGCGTGGGACTAGCGGGAGGGTACACAGATACGCAGTATTTT
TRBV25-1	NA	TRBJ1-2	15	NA	CAISPGLLFNYGYTF	TGTGCCATCAGCCCGGGGCTCCTATTTAACTATGGCTACACCTTC
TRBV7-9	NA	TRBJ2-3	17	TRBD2	CASSLGVLAGDTDTQYF	TGTGCCAGCAGCTTAGGAGTATTAGCGGGAGATACAGATACGCAGTATTTT
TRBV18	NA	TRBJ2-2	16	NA	CASSPTRQPNTGELFF	TGTGCCAGCTCACCAACCCGACAGCCGAACACCGGGGAGCTGTTTTTT
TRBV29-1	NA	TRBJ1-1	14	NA	CSVEGVLPRGEAFF	TGCAGCGTTGAAGGAGTTCTCCCTCGCGGTGAAGCTTTCTTT
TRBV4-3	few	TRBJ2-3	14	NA	CASSFGLLTDTQYF	TGCGCCAGCAGCTTCGGACTGCTCACAGATACGCAGTATTTT
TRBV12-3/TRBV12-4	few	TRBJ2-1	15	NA	CASSRRQGEYNEQFF	TGTGCCAGCAGTCGGCGCCAGGGAGAATACAATGAGCAGTTCTTC
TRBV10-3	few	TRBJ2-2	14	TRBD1	CAIRTGEDTGELFF	TGTGCCATCAGGACAGGGGAGGACACCGGGGAGCTGTTTTTT
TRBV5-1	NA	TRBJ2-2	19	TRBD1	CASSLDVGTGVFSSGELFF	TGCGCCAGCAGCTTGGATGTTGGGACAGGCGTCTTCTCATCCGGGGAGCTGTTTTTT
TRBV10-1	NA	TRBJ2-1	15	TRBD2	CASSDGREGRNEQFF	TGCGCCAGCAGTGATGGGCGGGAGGGCCGGAATGAGCAGTTCTTC
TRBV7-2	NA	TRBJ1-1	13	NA	CASSLNRVAEAFF	TGTGCCAGCAGCTTGAACAGGGTGGCTGAAGCTTTCTTT
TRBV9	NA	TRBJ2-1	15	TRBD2	CASSVVVGGPNEQFF	TGTGCCAGCAGCGTAGTGGTGGGAGGGCCAAATGAGCAGTTCTTC
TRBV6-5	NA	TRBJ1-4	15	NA	CASSYSGSSGEKLFF	TGTGCCAGCAGTTATTCGGGGAGCTCTGGCGAAAAACTGTTTTTT
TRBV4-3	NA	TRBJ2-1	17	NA	CASSQARGAGAYNEQFF	TGCGCCAGCAGCCAAGCCAGAGGGGCGGGGGCATACAATGAGCAGTTCTTC
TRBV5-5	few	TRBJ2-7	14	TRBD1	CASSLRTGIYEQYF	TGTGCCAGCAGCTTGAGGACAGGGATCTACGAGCAGTACTTC
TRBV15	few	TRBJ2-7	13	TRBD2	CATSSGRTYEQYF	TGTGCCACCAGCAGCGGGAGGACTTACGAGCAGTACTTC
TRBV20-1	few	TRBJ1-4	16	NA	CSAREVGGGDNEKLFF	TGCAGTGCTAGAGAGGTGGGCGGAGGTGATAATGAAAAACTGTTTTTT
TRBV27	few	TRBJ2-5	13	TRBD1	CASSSDRASQMYF	TGTGCCAGCAGTTCGGACAGGGCGTCCCAAATGTACTTC
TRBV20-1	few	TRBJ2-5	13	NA	CSATPTGQETQYF	TGCAGTGCTACCCCGACAGGACAAGAGACCCAGTACTTC
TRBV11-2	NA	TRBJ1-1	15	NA	CASSLVLLGGTEAFF	TGTGCCAGCAGCTTAGTATTGTTAGGGGGAACTGAAGCTTTCTTT